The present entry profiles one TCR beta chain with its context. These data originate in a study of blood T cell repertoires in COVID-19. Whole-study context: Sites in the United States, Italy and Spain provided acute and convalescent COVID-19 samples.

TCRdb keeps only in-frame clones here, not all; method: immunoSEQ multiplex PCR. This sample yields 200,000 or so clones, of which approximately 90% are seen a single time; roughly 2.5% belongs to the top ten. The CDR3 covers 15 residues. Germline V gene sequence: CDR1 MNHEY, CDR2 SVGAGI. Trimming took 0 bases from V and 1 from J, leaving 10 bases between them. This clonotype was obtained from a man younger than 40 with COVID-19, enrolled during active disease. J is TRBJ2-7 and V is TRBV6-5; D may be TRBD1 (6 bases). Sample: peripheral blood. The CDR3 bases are TGTGCCAGCAGTTACTCAGGGGGATCGTCCTACGAGCAGTACTTC. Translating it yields CASSYSGGSSYEQYF.